This T cell receptor (beta chain) originates from a study of T cells in Graves' hyperthyroidism and ophthalmopathy. RNA transcripts yielded amplified TCR beta CDR3 regions. TCR CDR3 regions were first amplified by RT-PCR with HTBI primers. TCRdb re-called the multiplex PCR reads through MiXCR, storing one row per CDR3 protein. The repertoire holds around 380,000 distinct CDR3 sequences, with roughly 12% as singletons. On this clonotype: At one end the junction does not follow the germline gene, possibly because of a read error.

This TCR was recovered from a man younger than 45 with Graves' hyperthyroidism that later progressed to Graves' ophthalmopathy. Specimen: blood.

CDR3 sequence: CASSLEGYDYTF. For the CDR3, the DNA is TGTGCCAGCAGCTTGGAAGGCTATGACTACACCTTC. The genes are TRBV7-9 and TRBJ1-2; D is undetermined. Germline values: CDR1 SEHNR, CDR2 FQNEAQ (reference sequence). There are 12 residues in the CDR3.